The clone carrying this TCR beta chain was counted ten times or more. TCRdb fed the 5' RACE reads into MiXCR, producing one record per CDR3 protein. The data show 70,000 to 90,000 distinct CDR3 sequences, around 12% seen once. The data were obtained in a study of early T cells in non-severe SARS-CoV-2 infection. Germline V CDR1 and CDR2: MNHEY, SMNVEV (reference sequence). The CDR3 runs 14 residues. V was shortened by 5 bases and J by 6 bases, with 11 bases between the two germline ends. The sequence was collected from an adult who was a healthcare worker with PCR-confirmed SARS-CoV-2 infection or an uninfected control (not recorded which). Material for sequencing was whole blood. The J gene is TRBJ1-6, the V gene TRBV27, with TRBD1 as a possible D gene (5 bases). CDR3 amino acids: CASSPGLFNSPLHF. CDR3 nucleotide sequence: TGTGCCAGCAGTCCGGGACTTTTTAATTCACCCCTCCACTTT.